Shown below are 20 T cell receptor beta chains from a single sample sequenced in a study of tumor and adjacent non-tumor tissue in lung cancer. This sample's RNA came from whole unsorted tissue. This non-tumor lung sample came from over 3 cm beyond the tumor edge. A modified ARM-PCR protocol with three rounds of nested PCR amplified TCRbeta. TCRdb re-called the multiplex PCR reads with MiXCR, one entry per CDR3 protein. Among 100,000 or so distinct CDR3 sequences listed, approximately 60% were seen once. The sample comprised distant non-tumor lung tissue. The receptors derive from a man aged 30-40 years with non-small cell lung cancer.

Remarks on this clonotype: This clone may be a read error of a much larger clone one base away. The chain combines TRBV10-3 with TRBJ2-3, with D perhaps matching TRBD2 (7 bases). CDR1 and CDR2 from the germline V gene are ENHRY and SYGVKD. The CDR3 runs 15 residues. The V end was cut by 2 bases, the J end by 4 bases, with 13 bases between. CDR3 nucleotides: TGTGCCATCAGTGAGCGGGGGGCTAGCGCAGATACGCAGTATTTT. Amino acids: CAISERGASADTQYF.

As regards this clonotype: An end of the junction does not agree with germline; a read error may underlie this. The V call is TRBV11-2, the J call TRBJ1-3, with D hard to call. Germline CDR1 and CDR2: SGHAT and FQNNGV. The CDR3 is made up of 13 amino acids. The CDR3 DNA reads as TGTGACAGCACCCTGGACCTGGGAAACACCATATATTTT. The encoded protein is CDSTLDLGNTIYF.

With respect to this clonotype: Lacking the conserved final phenylalanine or tryptophan, this CDR3 likely reflects a read error. No DNA is shown, since the ends of the CDR3 on it are uncertain; the CDR3 is the one TCRdb lists. The rearrangement joins TRBV6-1 to TRBJ2-7; the D call TRBD1 from the table was never checked on the DNA. The CDR3 is 15 amino acids in total, end residues counted. Germline-derived CDR1 and CDR2 are MNHNS and SASEGT. This chain's CDR3 is CASSAQDPLSYEHYL.

A word on this clonotype: One end of the junction does not line up with germline, which may come from a read error. This chain links TRBV5-4 with TRBJ1-4; D ambiguous. This CDR3 region has 16 residues. Germline-derived CDR1 and CDR2 are SGHNT and YYREEE (reference sequence). The CDR3 loop is CGSSVGPGSTNEKLFF. In DNA, the CDR3 is TGTGGCAGCAGCGTTGGTCCGGGATCAACTAATGAAAAACTGTTTTTT.

This rearrangement joins TRBV7-6 to TRBJ1-4; 8 nucleotides match TRBD1. CDR3 length equals 14 residues. The V gene end was trimmed by 5 bases and the J gene end by 9 bases; junction bases not matched to a gene: 8. The germline V gene encodes CDR1 SGHVS and CDR2 FNYEAQ. DNA of the CDR3: TGTGCCAGCAGCACGGACAGGGAAGACCAAAAACTGTTTTTT. Its protein product is CASSTDREDQKLFF.

J is TRBJ1-5 and V is TRBV5-1, with no clear D. Germline CDR1 reads SGHRS; CDR2 reads YFSETQ. The CDR3 extends over 16 amino acids. Trimming shortened V by 1 base and J by 0 bases, and 11 bases separated the two germline ends. CDR3 nucleotide sequence: TGCGCCAGCAGCTTGTCTCAGGTTTATAGCAATCAGCCCCAGCATTTT. As protein: CASSLSQVYSNQPQHF.

This chain connects TRBV10-3 to TRBJ2-7; 10 bases map to TRBD1. This CDR3 is built from 14 residues. With 6 bases clipped from V and 5 bases from J, the junction kept 7 bases outside the gene matches. Germline CDR1 ENHRY, CDR2 SYGVKD. As DNA, the CDR3 is TGTGCCATCAGAGACGGGGACAGGGGCCACGAGCAGTACTTC. Translated: CAIRDGDRGHEQYF.

This sequence joins TRBV30 and TRBJ1-1; D not certain. The CDR3 has 13 residues. V lost 4 bases and J 6 bases, leaving 15 bases between the germline ends. Per the germline V gene, CDR1 is GTSNPN and CDR2 is SVGIG (reference sequence). CDR3 loop: CAWNVVWGAEAFF. In nucleotides, the CDR3 is TGTGCCTGGAATGTAGTGTGGGGTGCTGAAGCTTTCTTT. Based on the CDR3 plus reference TRBV30 and TRBJ1-1, the full variable domain is SQTIHQWPATLVQPVGSPLSLECTVEGTSNPNLYWYRQAAGRGLQLLFYSVGIGQISSEVPQNLSASRPQDRQFILSSKKLLLSDSGFYLCAWNVVWGAEAFFGQGTRLTVV.

This clonotype was counted a few times. The CDR3 region has the DNA TGCGCCAGCAGCACGGGGATCCACGAGCAGTACTTC. It translates to CASSTGIHEQYF. The rearrangement joins TRBV10-1 to TRBJ2-7, with D possibly being TRBD2 (5 bases). The length of the CDR3 is 12 residues. V gave up 6 bases and J gave up 5 bases, with 11 bases separating them. Germline-derived CDR1 and CDR2 are WNHNN and SYGVQD (reference sequence).

Remarks on this clonotype: An end of the junction differs from the germline gene, which may be a read error. The chain employs TRBV4-1 and TRBJ1-5; D is undetermined. There are 15 residues in the CDR3. Germline CDR1 and CDR2: MGHRA and YSYEKL. Here the CDR3 DNA reads TGCGCCATCAGCCAAAATTGGGGTTTAGTGCAGCCCCAGCATTTT. As protein: CAISQNWGLVQPQHF.

A single count supports this clonotype. The rearrangement uses TRBV20-1 and TRBJ1-4, with unresolved D. V was trimmed by 4 bases and J by 11 bases, leaving 11 bases between them. Per the germline V gene, CDR1 is DFQATT and CDR2 is SNEGSKA (reference sequence). This CDR3 region has 11 residues. CDR3 amino acids: CSATETEKLFF. CDR3 DNA: TGCAGTGCTACAGAGACCGAGAAACTGTTTTTT.

This clonotype has only a few counts. The V call is TRBV7-8, the J call TRBJ1-5; TRBD1 aligns across 7 bases. Trimming removed 2 bases from V and 6 bases from J; junction bases left unmatched: 4. Germline CDR1 and CDR2: SGHVS and FQNEAQ. CDR3 length equals 14 residues. CDR3 bases: TGTGCCAGCAGCTTAAGACAGGGACTTCAGCCCCAGCATTTT. As protein: CASSLRQGLQPQHF.

About this clonotype: The conserved phenylalanine or tryptophan is not found at the CDR3 terminus, so this likely reflects a read error. This sequence joins TRBV6-1 and TRBJ2-1, with D unclear. V lost 4 bases, J lost 8 bases, and 15 bases lay in between. This CDR3 is built from 14 residues. Germline values: CDR1 MNHNS, CDR2 SASEGT. As DNA, the CDR3 is TGTGCCAGCAGTGGTCGACCCAAGGGATATGAGCAGTTCTAC. It encodes CASSGRPKGYEQFY.

In the case of this clonotype: It may be a read error: a sequence one base away is much more abundant. The J gene is TRBJ2-1, the V gene TRBV6-5; D uncertain. Germline loops: CDR1 MNHEY, CDR2 SVGAGI. The CDR3 runs 14 residues. The CDR3 DNA reads as TGTGCCAGCAGCACGCGGCGGCCGTACAATGAGCAGCTCTTC. Encoded protein: CASSTRRPYNEQLF.

This clonotype occurred a few times. V is TRBV10-3 and J is TRBJ1-2; TRBD1 might be the D (5 bases). This CDR3 is 15 amino acids long. Per the germline V gene, CDR1 is ENHRY and CDR2 is SYGVKD. The germline V and J ends were trimmed by 4 bases and 0 bases, with 12 bases remaining between them. This chain's CDR3 is CAISGTRSANYGYTF. CDR3 sequence (DNA): TGTGCCATCAGTGGGACAAGGTCAGCTAACTATGGCTACACCTTC.

For this clonotype: At one of its ends the junction is not consistent with the germline gene, which may arise from a read error. J is TRBJ2-7 and V is TRBV11-1; the D gene is possibly TRBD2 (5 bases). The CDR3 has 16 amino acids. Germline CDR1 is SGHAT and CDR2 is FQDESV (reference sequence). The CDR3 loop reads CAGSLDSRGSSYEQYF. The CDR3 DNA follows: TGTGCCGGCAGCTTAGATAGTAGAGGGAGTTCCTACGAGCAGTACTTC.

Of note for this clonotype: A clone one base away is much larger, so this may be a read error. The genes are TRBV30 and TRBJ2-2, with TRBD2 matching over 7 bases. The CDR3 is 14 amino acids. CDR1 is GTSNPN and CDR2 is SVGIG in the germline V gene (reference sequence). CDR3 sequence: CAWMAGETTGGLFF. The CDR3 bases are TGTGCCTGGATGGCGGGGGAGACCACCGGGGGGCTGTTTTTT.

A remark on this clonotype: The junction departs from the called germline gene at one end, perhaps through a read error. J is TRBJ2-5 and V is TRBV20-1, with a weak D call TRBD2 (5 bases). This CDR3 has 16 residues. From germline, CDR1 is DFQATT and CDR2 SNEGSKA (reference sequence). The CDR3 loop reads CSASSGPGNYHETQYF. The CDR3 region has the DNA TGCAGTGCATCGTCTGGTCCGGGGAACTACCATGAGACCCAGTACTTC.

The sample holds one count of this clonotype. A read error is possible here, since a much larger clone lies one base away. Written as DNA, the CDR3 is TGCTGCGTTGGTGAAACTAGGACAGGAAGCGAGCAGTACTTC. This translates into CCVGETRTGSEQYF. The rearrangement uses TRBV29-1 and TRBJ2-7; 7 positions match TRBD1. This CDR3 comprises 14 residues. CDR1 and CDR2 (germline): SQVTM, ANQGSEA.

To note about this clonotype: The junction does not match germline at one end; this may be a read error. The chain recombines TRBV7-6 with TRBJ1-1; tentative D call: TRBD1 (6 bases). Germline CDR1 and CDR2: SGHVS and FNYEAQ. CDR3 size: 14 residues. This chain's CDR3 is CAGSHEGGKTEAFF. CDR3 nucleotides: TGTGCCGGCAGTCATGAAGGGGGTAAGACTGAAGCTTTCTTT.